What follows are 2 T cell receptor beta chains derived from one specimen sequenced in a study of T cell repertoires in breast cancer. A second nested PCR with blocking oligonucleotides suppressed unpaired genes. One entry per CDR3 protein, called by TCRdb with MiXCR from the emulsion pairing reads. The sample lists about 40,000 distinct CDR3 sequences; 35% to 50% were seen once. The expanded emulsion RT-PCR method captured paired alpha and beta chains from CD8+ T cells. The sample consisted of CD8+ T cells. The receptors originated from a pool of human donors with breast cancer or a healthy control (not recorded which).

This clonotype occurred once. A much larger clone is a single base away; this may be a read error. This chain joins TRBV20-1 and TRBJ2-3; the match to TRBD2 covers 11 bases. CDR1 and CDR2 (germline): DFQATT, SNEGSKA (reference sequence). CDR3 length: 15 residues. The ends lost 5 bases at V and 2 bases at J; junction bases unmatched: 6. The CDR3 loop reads CSAGILAGVTDTQYF. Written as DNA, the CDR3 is TGCAGTGCTGGTATACTAGCGGGGGTCACAGATACGCAGTATTTT.

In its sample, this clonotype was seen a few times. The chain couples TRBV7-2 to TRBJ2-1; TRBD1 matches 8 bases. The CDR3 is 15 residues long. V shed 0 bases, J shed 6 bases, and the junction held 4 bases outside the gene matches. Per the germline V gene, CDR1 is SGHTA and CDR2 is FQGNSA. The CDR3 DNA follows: TGTGCCAGCAGCTTAGCTCAGGGGGCCTCCAATGAGCAGTTCTTC. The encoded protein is CASSLAQGASNEQFF. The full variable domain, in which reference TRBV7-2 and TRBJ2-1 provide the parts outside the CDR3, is GAGVSQSPSNKVTEKGKDVELRCDPISGHTALYWYRQSLGQGLEFLIYFQGNSAPDKSGLPSDRFSAERTGGSVSTLTIQRTQQEDSAVYLCASSLAQGASNEQFFGPGTRLTVL.